The source of this T cell receptor (beta chain) is a study of T-cell memory formation after mild COVID-19. Findings and limits, study-wide: CD4/CD8 balance characterized clones contracting day 15 to 85, and CD4+ skew characterized later expanders.

The sample holds a few counts of this clonotype. Its specificity is unknown. TCRdb re-called the 5' RACE reads through MiXCR, storing one row per CDR3 protein. Of 350,000 to 450,000 distinct CDR3 sequences in the sample, around 27% are singletons; the top ten hold roughly 14%. CDR1 and CDR2 (germline): SGHAT, FQNNGV. V was cut by 5 bases and J by 8 bases, with 16 bases left in between. CDR3 length: 14 amino acids. V is TRBV11-2 and J is TRBJ2-1; D might be TRBD1 or TRBD2, each matching 5 bases. Sequencing was performed on PBMCs or a T cell subset sorted from them (not recorded which). The TCR comes from an adult woman who had mild COVID-19 (a few samples of this study predate the infection). Cell type and time point are not known. For the CDR3, the DNA is TGTGCCAGCAGCCCGGGGCCCGAGAAGGATGAGCAGTTCTTC. Translated: CASSPGPEKDEQFF.